The 11 T cell receptor beta chains listed next were all sequenced from one sample in a study of blood T cell repertoires in COVID-19. Using immunoSEQ multiplex PCR, the repertoire was profiled, and TCRdb retains in-frame clones only, with some absent. This sample carries 130,000 or so clones, around 89% of them seen once, and the ten largest clones take roughly a sixth. The sequenced sample consisted of peripheral blood. The receptors here all came from a man aged 45 to 65 with active or convalescent COVID-19.

This clone was recorded once. The gene calls are TRBV6-5 and TRBJ2-1; D gene unclear. CDR1 is MNHEY, CDR2 SVGAGI, per germline. The V and J ends lost 5 bases and 4 bases respectively, with 12 bases between them. There are 14 residues in the CDR3. CDR3 nucleotide sequence: TGTGCCAGCAGTATGTCTGGGCAGTACAATGAGCAGTTCTTC. This sequence encodes CASSMSGQYNEQFF.

CDR3 DNA: TGTGCCAGCAGGAGGGATTCTGGAAACACCATATATTTT. This translates into CASRRDSGNTIYF. This chain joins TRBV2 and TRBJ1-3, with D unclear. Between the trimmed V and J ends, which lost 6 bases and 1 base, there was a span of 7 bases. The CDR3 spans 13 residues. Per the germline V gene, CDR1 is SNHLY and CDR2 is FYNNEI.

The chain links TRBV30 to TRBJ2-1, with 7 bases identical to TRBD1. Trimming cost V 5 bases and J 2 bases; bases outside gene matches: 6. Germline V gene lookup returns CDR1 GTSNPN and CDR2 SVGIG (reference sequence). The CDR3 sequence is 14 residues long. CDR3 in amino acids: CAWYDRVAYNEQFF. DNA of the CDR3: TGTGCCTGGTACGACAGGGTGGCCTACAATGAGCAGTTCTTC.

The V call is TRBV7-8, the J call TRBJ2-1; 7 positions match TRBD1. Looked up from germline, CDR1 is SGHVS and CDR2 is FQNEAQ. With 1 base clipped from V and 12 bases from J, the junction kept 0 bases outside the gene matches. This CDR3 has 11 residues. The DNA for the CDR3 is TGTGCCAGCAGCTTAGGGACAGGGCAGTTCTTC. It is translated as CASSLGTGQFF. The full variable domain, with the rest looked up from reference TRBV7-8 and TRBJ2-1, is GAGVSQSPRYKVAKRGQDVALRCDPISGHVSLFWYQQALGQGPEFLTYFQNEAQLDKSGLPSDRFFAERPEGSVSTLKIQRTQQEDSAVYLCASSLGTGQFFGPGTRLTVL.

V gene TRBV18 combines with J gene TRBJ2-3, with D possibly matching TRBD1 (5 bases). The germline V gene encodes CDR1 KGHSH and CDR2 LQKENI. CDR3 length equals 13 residues. V lost 4 bases and J lost 2, with 7 bases in between. The CDR3 DNA reads TGTGCCAGCTCACTGGGGCTCACAGATACGCAGTATTTT. Protein sequence: CASSLGLTDTQYF.

The V gene is TRBV11-2, the J gene TRBJ1-5; no clear D gene. This CDR3 is 13 amino acids long. V was pared by 0 bases and J by 4 bases, with 4 bases between. CDR1 is SGHAT, CDR2 FQNNGV, per germline. CDR3 sequence reads: CASSLERNQPQHF. The CDR3, as DNA: TGTGCCAGCAGCTTAGAACGGAATCAGCCCCAGCATTTT.

J is TRBJ2-3 and V is TRBV30; the match to TRBD2 covers 7 bases. The CDR3 runs 16 residues. Germline V gene sequence: CDR1 GTSNPN, CDR2 SVGIG (reference sequence). Trimming took 2 bases from V and 6 from J; bases not matched to a gene: 14. The chain's CDR3 is CAWSPLGRLLADTQYF. The CDR3 DNA sequence: TGTGCCTGGAGTCCCCTAGGCCGGCTACTAGCGGATACGCAGTATTTT.

The chain has TRBV5-1 and TRBJ2-5, with 9 bases matching TRBD2. CDR1 is SGHRS and CDR2 is YFSETQ in the germline V gene. The ends lost 0 bases at V and 4 bases at J; junction bases unmatched: 7. CDR3 length equals 16 residues. The CDR3 nucleotides read TGCGCCAGCAGCTTGGTTATGGGCGGGAGGGCAGAGACCCAGTACTTC. This codes for CASSLVMGGRAETQYF. Drawing the rest from reference TRBV5-1 and TRBJ2-5, the complete variable domain is KAGVTQTPRYLIKTRGQQVTLSCSPISGHRSVSWYQQTPGQGLQFLFEYFSETQRNKGNFPGRFSGRQFSNSRSEMNVSTLELGDSALYLCASSLVMGGRAETQYFGPGTRLLVL.

V and J are TRBV6-6 and TRBJ2-1, with 7 bases identical to TRBD2. Unmatched junction bases numbered 7, after V lost 9 bases and J lost 8 bases. The CDR3 has 12 residues. Germline V gene data show CDR1 as MNHNY and CDR2 as SVGAGI (reference sequence). CDR3 in DNA: TGTGCCAGTAACGCGGCGGGGGATGAGCAGTTCTTC. This translates into CASNAAGDEQFF.

V is TRBV5-6 and J is TRBJ1-6; 7 positions agree with TRBD1. CDR3 size: 14 residues. Germline lookup yields CDR1 SGHDT and CDR2 YYEEEE. Trimming took 3 bases from V and 8 from J; bases not matched to a gene: 5. CDR3 sequence reads: CASSSGQLYSPLHF. The CDR3 DNA is TGTGCCAGCAGCTCGGGACAGCTCTATTCACCCCTCCACTTT.

The chain uses TRBV11-2 and TRBJ1-2; 10 nucleotides agree with TRBD1. V lost 5 bases, J lost 11 bases, and 8 bases stayed unmatched. There are 13 residues in the CDR3. Germline CDR1 and CDR2: SGHAT and FQNNGV. CDR3 in amino acids: CASSRGQGGGYTF. CDR3 DNA: TGTGCCAGCAGCAGAGGACAGGGGGGTGGGTACACCTTC.